This entry lists 13 T cell receptor beta chains sequenced from one sample in a study of blood T cells in healthy people across ages. Sample-barcoded 5' priming and a J-beta primer mix drove a second PCR of roughly 7 to 11 cycles. TCRdb independently ran MiXCR on the 5' RACE reads; one entry per CDR3 protein. The sample holds 600,000 or so distinct CDR3 sequences, around 31% seen once. Sequencing used blood. Receptors were obtained from a woman of 80 years or more in good health.

With regard to this clonotype: A much larger clone sits a single nucleotide away, making a read error possible. The chain recombines TRBV7-2 with TRBJ2-5; 8 bases map to TRBD1. This CDR3 has 17 amino acids. Unmatched junction bases numbered 22, after V lost 5 bases and J lost 11 bases. CDR1 SGHTA and CDR2 FQGNSA come from the germline V gene. The CDR3 spells CASSRIAARTGNNEQYF. The CDR3 bases are TGTGCCAGCAGCCGGATCGCCGCCAGGACAGGGAACAATGAGCAGTACTTC.

The chain joins TRBV29-1 to TRBJ1-2, with TRBD1 matching 7 bases. Germline CDR1 and CDR2: SQVTM and ANQGSEA. The CDR3 runs to 16 residues. V was clipped by 3 bases and J by 8 bases; unmatched bases: 18. As DNA, the CDR3 is TGCAGCGTTGAGGTGGACTGGGGGACAGCGAGTGAGGGCTACACCTTC. This codes for CSVEVDWGTASEGYTF.

Concerning this clonotype: The DNA is left out, because the CDR3 cannot be placed on it with certainty; the CDR3 is given as TCRdb lists it. The V call is TRBV28, the J call TRBJ2-7; TRBD2 is the table's D call and was not checked against the DNA. A total of 22 residues make up the CDR3, ends included. Germline-derived CDR1 and CDR2 are MDHEN and SYDVKM. The CDR3: CASSFAQGGGGTQYFGPGTTYF.

In its sample, this clonotype was seen many times. The chain carries TRBV7-2 and TRBJ1-2; D may be TRBD1 (5 bases). Trimming removed 4 bases from V and 8 bases from J, with 17 bases in between. The germline CDR1 and CDR2 sequences are SGHTA and FQGNSA. CDR3 length equals 14 residues. The CDR3: CASSSTTGGGGYTF. For the CDR3, the DNA is TGTGCCAGCAGCTCCACGACGGGGGGAGGAGGCTACACCTTC.

This clonotype was counted at least ten times. The V call is TRBV5-6, the J call TRBJ2-1; a possible D gene is TRBD1 (5 bases). This CDR3 is 16 amino acids long. CDR1 SGHDT and CDR2 YYEEEE come from the germline V gene. V was pared by 4 bases and J by 1 base, with 15 bases between. CDR3 nucleotide sequence: TGTGCCAGCAGCCGCAGGGCTAAGAGATCCTACAATGAGCAGTTCTTC. Its translation is CASSRRAKRSYNEQFF.

The chain couples TRBV20-1 to TRBJ1-6; 10 bases are a match to TRBD1. Germline CDR1 reads DFQATT; CDR2 reads SNEGSKA (reference sequence). The CDR3 loop spans 12 amino acids. Germline trimming cut 5 bases from V and 8 bases from J; bases unmatched to any gene: 0. DNA for the CDR3: TGCAGTGCTGGGACAGGGGATTCACCCCTCCACTTT. This sequence encodes CSAGTGDSPLHF.

The J gene is TRBJ1-5, the V gene TRBV6-2 or TRBV6-3, with TRBD1 identical over 9 bases. The V gene's germline CDR1 is MNHEY and CDR2 SVGEGT. V lost 5 bases, J lost 6 bases, and 11 bases stayed unmatched. The CDR3 runs 16 residues. CDR3: CASSQPGQGQGQPQHF. The DNA of the CDR3 is TGTGCCAGCAGTCAACCGGGACAGGGCCAGGGTCAGCCCCAGCATTTT.

This clonotype was counted at least ten times. CDR3 loop: CASSLQGADNYGYTF. The DNA for the CDR3 is TGTGCCAGCAGCCTCCAGGGGGCAGACAACTATGGCTACACCTTC. This rearrangement joins TRBV13 to TRBJ1-2; 8 positions match TRBD1. Per germline, CDR1 PRHDT and CDR2 FYEKMQ (reference sequence). There are 15 residues in the CDR3. The ends lost 5 bases at V and 2 bases at J; junction bases unmatched: 7.

This clonotype showed up many times. The rearrangement links TRBV5-6 to TRBJ2-5, with D possibly matching TRBD2 (5 bases). V lost 0 bases and J lost 4, with 16 bases in between. Germline values: CDR1 SGHDT, CDR2 YYEEEE. The CDR3 runs 16 residues. CDR3 region: CASSLAGPGKGETQYF. CDR3 DNA sequence: TGTGCCAGCAGCTTGGCCGGGCCGGGGAAGGGAGAGACCCAGTACTTC.

In its sample, this clonotype was seen a few times. It may be a read error: a sequence one base away is much more abundant. The chain links TRBV10-3 to TRBJ1-5, with a possible D match to TRBD1 (5 bases). The CDR3 extends over 14 amino acids. V was cut by 6 bases and J by 2 bases, with 11 bases left in between. Germline loops: CDR1 ENHRY, CDR2 SYGVKD. CDR3 region: CAIREGLGNQPQHF. CDR3 DNA sequence: TGTGCCATCAGGGAGGGGCTGGGCAATCAGCCCCAGCATTTT.

This clonotype was seen once. The chain joins TRBV7-3 to TRBJ1-1; D is undetermined. This CDR3 contains 13 residues. CDR1 is SGHTA and CDR2 is FQGTGA in the germline V gene. Trimming shortened V by 2 bases and J by 4 bases, and 8 bases separated the two germline ends. CDR3 region: CASSLRRSTEAFF. CDR3 coding DNA: TGTGCCAGCAGCTTACGGAGGTCCACTGAAGCTTTCTTT.

This clonotype was seen ten or more times. Since a much larger clone is just one base distant, this may be a read error. The J gene is TRBJ2-5, the V gene TRBV20-1, with 7 bases matching TRBD2. J was trimmed by 11 bases and V by 5 bases; bases with no gene match: 14. The CDR3 spans 13 residues. Germline CDR1 reads DFQATT; CDR2 reads SNEGSKA (reference sequence). CDR3 protein: CSALRGVDNEQYF. Here the CDR3 DNA reads TGCAGTGCTTTACGGGGGGTCGACAATGAGCAGTACTTC.

This clonotype was picked up many times. The chain carries TRBV7-9 and TRBJ2-1; 9 bases match TRBD2. Germline CDR1 reads SEHNR; CDR2 reads FQNEAQ (reference sequence). The junction had 3 bases not matched to a gene; V was cut back by 8 bases and J by 4 bases. The CDR3 sequence is 13 residues long. This CDR3 reads CASVAGEYNEQFF. The CDR3 DNA follows: TGTGCCAGCGTAGCGGGGGAGTACAATGAGCAGTTCTTC. Supplemented by reference TRBV7-9 and TRBJ2-1, the full variable domain reads DTGVSQNPRHKITKRGQNVTFRCDPISEHNRLYWYRQTLGQGPEFLTYFQNEAQLEKSRLLSDRFSAERPKGSFSTLEIQRTEQGDSAMYLCASVAGEYNEQFFGPGTRLTVL.